What follows is one TCR beta chain and its context. Its cognate antigen is unknown. The PCR was carried out with 60 Vbeta primers and 13 Jbeta primers. Sequenced by immunoSEQ multiplex PCR; TCRdb stores in-frame clones only, minus some. The sample consists of more than 95,000 clones, around 80% of them appearing once. The entry originates in a study of cytomegalovirus exposure and HLA in healthy donors. Findings of the study overall: In a later analysis, TCR beta V- and J-gene trimming showed a link to a missense DCLRE1C variant. A later analysis found TCR association rates differed by HLA locus, highest for DRB1 and lowest for HLA-C.

The CDR3 covers 16 residues. Losses at the gene ends were 0 bases for V and 4 bases for J; bases not matched to a gene: 6. Germline-derived CDR1 and CDR2 are LGHNA and YSLEER. V and J are TRBV4-3 and TRBJ2-7; 10 positions agree with TRBD1. This clonotype was sampled from a man aged 30 to 45 in good health and CMV-seropositive. Specimen: PBMCs. The CDR3 protein is CASSQEIPGQGYEQYF. The DNA for the CDR3 is TGCGCCAGCAGCCAAGAAATCCCGGGACAGGGGTACGAGCAGTACTTC.